This T cell receptor (beta chain) stems from a study of Ad26.COV2.S vaccination and SARS-CoV-2 variants. About the research overall: Once or twice, 56 days apart, Ad26.COV2.S was delivered intramuscularly.

As to treatment: 15 to 20 received Ad26.COV2.S at low or high dose, single or two shots; about five received placebo; per-sample allocation not given. Day 63 after the first injection of vaccine or placebo was the sampling time. Study results and limitations: The breadth of spike-specific CD8+ and CD4+ T cell responses after vaccination was reportedly substantial. The TCR breadth and depth analyses may have understated or missed part of the total T cell responses.

The CDR3 extends over 16 amino acids. J gave up 4 bases and V 5 bases, and 10 bases lay outside the gene matches. From germline, CDR1 is MNHEY and CDR2 SVGEGT. To note about this clone: The antigen remains unidentified.

The assay was immunoSEQ multiplex PCR, and TCRdb's table has in-frame clones only and misses some. The table lists about 350,000 clones, approximately 85% of them singletons, with around 3.3% in the top ten. The material was peripheral blood, obtained in a trial of Ad26.COV2.S vaccine versus placebo. The TCR sequence derives from a person aged 18-60 years who received the Ad26.COV2.S COVID-19 vaccine or a placebo. V is TRBV6-2 or TRBV6-3 and J is TRBJ2-5, with 10 bases aligning to TRBD2. The CDR3 DNA sequence: TGTGCCAGCAGTGGACCTAGCGGGAGACGGGTAGAGACCCAGTACTTC. The encoded protein is CASSGPSGRRVETQYF.